Detailed here is one T cell receptor beta chain. This sample is drawn from a study of CD8 T cells in ankylosing spondylitis. TCRdb independently ran MiXCR on the 5' RACE reads; one entry per CDR3 protein. The table records 25,000 to 40,000 distinct CDR3 sequences, 7.2% of them present only once. Germline assignment: CDR1 SGDLS and CDR2 YYNGEE. This CDR3 contains 15 residues. The V gene end was trimmed by 4 bases and the J gene end by 3 bases; junction bases not matched to a gene: 6. The sequence was collected from a male donor with ankylosing spondylitis or in good health (not recorded which). Sequenced input: blood, either unsorted or a sorted T cell fraction (not recorded which). V is TRBV9 and J is TRBJ2-7, with 11 bases identical to TRBD2. The CDR3 sequence: CASSPGTSGLYEQYF. Written as DNA, the CDR3 is TGTGCCAGCAGCCCAGGGACTAGCGGACTCTACGAGCAGTACTTC.